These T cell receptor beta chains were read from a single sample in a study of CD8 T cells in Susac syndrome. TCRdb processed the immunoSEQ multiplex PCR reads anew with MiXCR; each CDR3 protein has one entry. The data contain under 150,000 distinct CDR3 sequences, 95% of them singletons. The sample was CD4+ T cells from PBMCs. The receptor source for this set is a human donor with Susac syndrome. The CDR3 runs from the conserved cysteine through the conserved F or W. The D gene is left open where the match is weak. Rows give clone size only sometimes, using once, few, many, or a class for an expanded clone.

CDR3nt: TGTGCCAGCAGCCAAATGACAGCCGGGGGCGCTTTCTTT
CDR3aa: CASSQMTAGGAFF
d_gene: NA
v_gene: TRBV3-1
j_gene: TRBJ1-1
abundance: NA

CDR3nt: TGTGCCAGCAGCTCTCGACTAGCCGCCCCCTACGAGCAGTACTTC
CDR3aa: CASSSRLAAPYEQYF
d_gene: TRBD2
v_gene: TRBV7-2
j_gene: TRBJ2-7
abundance: NA

CDR3nt: TGTGCCAGCTCACCTAGAAGGGAGACCCAGTACTTC
CDR3aa: CASSPRRETQYF
d_gene: NA
v_gene: TRBV18
j_gene: TRBJ2-5
abundance: NA

CDR3nt: TGTGCCAGCAGCGTATCTTCAGGGTCGTCAGGGGAAAACATTCAGTACTTC
CDR3aa: CASSVSSGSSGENIQYF
d_gene: NA
v_gene: TRBV9
j_gene: TRBJ2-4
abundance: NA

CDR3nt: TGCAGTGCCGGCTCCGGCTACAATGAGCAGTTCTTC
CDR3aa: CSAGSGYNEQFF
d_gene: NA
v_gene: TRBV20-1
j_gene: TRBJ2-1
abundance: NA

CDR3nt: TGCAGTGCTAGGAAAGGACCAAGCTCTGGAAACACCATATATTTT
CDR3aa: CSARKGPSSGNTIYF
d_gene: NA
v_gene: TRBV20-1
j_gene: TRBJ1-3
abundance: NA

CDR3nt: TGTGCCAGCAGCCCTCGACAGAAAGCAGATACGCAGTATTTT
CDR3aa: CASSPRQKADTQYF
d_gene: NA
v_gene: TRBV16
j_gene: TRBJ2-3
abundance: NA

CDR3nt: TGTGCCAGCAGCCCCTCTACTGGTTTTAATGAAAAACTGTTTTTT
CDR3aa: CASSPSTGFNEKLFF
d_gene: NA
v_gene: TRBV7-2
j_gene: TRBJ1-4
abundance: NA

CDR3nt: TGTGCCTGGAGTGGGGGACGCAGGACTGAGCAGTTCTTC
CDR3aa: CAWSGGRRTEQFF
d_gene: NA
v_gene: TRBV30
j_gene: TRBJ2-1
abundance: NA

CDR3nt: TGTGCCAGCAGTTGGCCGGCTGAGACCCAGTACTTC
CDR3aa: CASSWPAETQYF
d_gene: NA
v_gene: TRBV6-6
j_gene: TRBJ2-5
abundance: NA

CDR3nt: TGTGCCAGCAGACTAAAGGCGAACACTGAAGCTTTCTTT
CDR3aa: CASRLKANTEAFF
d_gene: NA
v_gene: TRBV12-3/TRBV12-4
j_gene: TRBJ1-1
abundance: NA

CDR3nt: TGTGCCTGGAGTAGGACCTGGGGCCATACAGATACGCAGTATTTT
CDR3aa: CAWSRTWGHTDTQYF
d_gene: NA
v_gene: TRBV30
j_gene: TRBJ2-3
abundance: NA

CDR3nt: TGTGCCAGCTCCCTCATGGGGGCCGAGCAGTACTTC
CDR3aa: CASSLMGAEQYF
d_gene: NA
v_gene: TRBV18
j_gene: TRBJ2-7
abundance: once

CDR3nt: TGTGCCAGCAGCCACGCCCTTAGCACAGATACGCAGTATTTT
CDR3aa: CASSHALSTDTQYF
d_gene: NA
v_gene: TRBV3-1
j_gene: TRBJ2-3
abundance: NA

CDR3nt: TGCAGTGCAATCGTCGGGACTCGAGCCTACGAGCAGTACTTC
CDR3aa: CSAIVGTRAYEQYF
d_gene: NA
v_gene: TRBV20-1
j_gene: TRBJ2-7
abundance: once

CDR3nt: TGTGCCAGCAGGACGACGGGCAATCAGCCCCAGCATTTT
CDR3aa: CASRTTGNQPQHF
d_gene: NA
v_gene: TRBV12-3/TRBV12-4
j_gene: TRBJ1-5
abundance: NA

CDR3nt: TGTGCCAGCAGCCAAGTCGGACTAGCAGATGTTAGCAATGAGCAGTTCTTC
CDR3aa: CASSQVGLADVSNEQFF
d_gene: TRBD2
v_gene: TRBV14
j_gene: TRBJ2-1
abundance: NA

CDR3nt: TGTGCCAGCAGTGTTTCGGGAGAAGGGGATACGCAGTATTTT
CDR3aa: CASSVSGEGDTQYF
d_gene: NA
v_gene: TRBV6-4
j_gene: TRBJ2-3
abundance: NA

CDR3nt: TGTGCCAGCAGCCGGGACGGTAGGGAGCCCCAGCATTTT
CDR3aa: CASSRDGREPQHF
d_gene: NA
v_gene: TRBV12-3/TRBV12-4
j_gene: TRBJ1-5
abundance: NA

CDR3nt: TGCGCCAGCAACCGGGGACAGGGCGAGGATGGCTACACCTTC
CDR3aa: CASNRGQGEDGYTF
d_gene: TRBD1
v_gene: TRBV5-1
j_gene: TRBJ1-2
abundance: NA

CDR3nt: TGCAGTGCTAGTCCGTCCAATGAGCAGTTCTTC
CDR3aa: CSASPSNEQFF
d_gene: NA
v_gene: TRBV20-1
j_gene: TRBJ2-1
abundance: NA

CDR3nt: TGTGCCATCAGTTTTTCACGGGAAGGGAACGAGCAGTACTTC
CDR3aa: CAISFSREGNEQYF
d_gene: NA
v_gene: TRBV10-3
j_gene: TRBJ2-7
abundance: NA

CDR3nt: TGCGCCAGCAGCTTTGACCCGACCCGACAAGAGACCCAGTACTTC
CDR3aa: CASSFDPTRQETQYF
d_gene: NA
v_gene: TRBV5-1
j_gene: TRBJ2-5
abundance: NA

CDR3nt: TGTGCCAGCAGCGAGGGAGGGCGGTTGGATACGCAGTATTTT
CDR3aa: CASSEGGRLDTQYF
d_gene: TRBD2
v_gene: TRBV7-3
j_gene: TRBJ2-3
abundance: NA

CDR3nt: TGTGCCTGGAGGCGGACATTGAACACTGAAGCTTTCTTT
CDR3aa: CAWRRTLNTEAFF
d_gene: NA
v_gene: TRBV30
j_gene: TRBJ1-1
abundance: few

CDR3nt: TGCGCCAGCAGCCAGGAGACTAGTAGGGCCGGGGAGCTGTTTTTT
CDR3aa: CASSQETSRAGELFF
d_gene: NA
v_gene: TRBV4-1
j_gene: TRBJ2-2
abundance: NA

CDR3nt: TGCAGCGTTGAAAATACAGGGTCTGAAGCTTTCTTT
CDR3aa: CSVENTGSEAFF
d_gene: NA
v_gene: TRBV29-1
j_gene: TRBJ1-1
abundance: NA

CDR3nt: TGCGCCAGCAGACGGGTGGGGGCTTCAGATACGCAGTATTTT
CDR3aa: CASRRVGASDTQYF
d_gene: NA
v_gene: TRBV5-1
j_gene: TRBJ2-3
abundance: NA

CDR3nt: TGTGCCAGCTCAACTTGGTCTAGCGGCCCCAATGAGCAGTTCTTC
CDR3aa: CASSTWSSGPNEQFF
d_gene: TRBD2
v_gene: TRBV18
j_gene: TRBJ2-1
abundance: NA

CDR3nt: TGTGCCAGCAGCGTAACCGCCGGGAGAGAGACCCAGTACTTC
CDR3aa: CASSVTAGRETQYF
d_gene: NA
v_gene: TRBV9
j_gene: TRBJ2-5
abundance: NA

CDR3nt: TGTGCCTGGCAGGCCACCGGGTTCAGTCAGCCCCAGCATTTT
CDR3aa: CAWQATGFSQPQHF
d_gene: NA
v_gene: TRBV30
j_gene: TRBJ1-5
abundance: NA

CDR3nt: TGTGCCAGCAGGGGGAACGGCAGGGAGACCCAGTACTTC
CDR3aa: CASRGNGRETQYF
d_gene: NA
v_gene: TRBV6-2/TRBV6-3
j_gene: TRBJ2-5
abundance: once

CDR3nt: TGTGCCAGCTCACCCGGGACTGACACAGATACGCAGTATTTT
CDR3aa: CASSPGTDTDTQYF
d_gene: NA
v_gene: TRBV18
j_gene: TRBJ2-3
abundance: NA

CDR3nt: TGTGCCAGCAGTTTAACAGGACTTCTTAGCAATCAGCCCCAGCATTTT
CDR3aa: CASSLTGLLSNQPQHF
d_gene: NA
v_gene: TRBV28
j_gene: TRBJ1-5
abundance: once

CDR3nt: TGTGCCAGCAGCAAGATCCACTCTGGGGCCAACGTCCTGACTTTC
CDR3aa: CASSKIHSGANVLTF
d_gene: NA
v_gene: TRBV6-2/TRBV6-3
j_gene: TRBJ2-6
abundance: NA

CDR3nt: TGTGCCAGCAGCCGATTAGCTGTTGAGCAGTTCTTC
CDR3aa: CASSRLAVEQFF
d_gene: NA
v_gene: TRBV5-6
j_gene: TRBJ2-1
abundance: NA

CDR3nt: TGTGCCAGCAGTTTAGTCCGGAGGGGGGGGTCCTACAATGAGCAGTTCTTC
CDR3aa: CASSLVRRGGSYNEQFF
d_gene: NA
v_gene: TRBV28
j_gene: TRBJ2-1
abundance: NA

CDR3nt: TGTGCCAGCAGGGACCGAAGCGCCGGGGAGCTGTTTTTT
CDR3aa: CASRDRSAGELFF
d_gene: NA
v_gene: TRBV27
j_gene: TRBJ2-2
abundance: NA

CDR3nt: TGTGCCTGGAGTGTACTCGGTCTAAGCAATCAGCCCCAGCATTTT
CDR3aa: CAWSVLGLSNQPQHF
d_gene: NA
v_gene: TRBV30
j_gene: TRBJ1-5
abundance: NA

CDR3nt: TGCAGTACTAGACAGGACAGGCCCCCCTACGAGCAGTACTTC
CDR3aa: CSTRQDRPPYEQYF
d_gene: TRBD1
v_gene: TRBV20-1
j_gene: TRBJ2-7
abundance: NA

CDR3nt: TGTGCCAGCAGTTTTAGCGGGGGGTCCTACAATGAGCAGTTCTTC
CDR3aa: CASSFSGGSYNEQFF
d_gene: TRBD2
v_gene: TRBV12-3/TRBV12-4
j_gene: TRBJ2-1
abundance: once

CDR3nt: TGTGCCAGCAGTCCTGGGACTAGCAGAATCTCCTACGAGCAGTACTTC
CDR3aa: CASSPGTSRISYEQYF
d_gene: TRBD2
v_gene: TRBV12-3/TRBV12-4
j_gene: TRBJ2-7
abundance: once

CDR3nt: TGTGCCAGCAGCTTAGTCGCGGACGTCAGCTCCTACGAGCAGTACTTC
CDR3aa: CASSLVADVSSYEQYF
d_gene: NA
v_gene: TRBV7-2
j_gene: TRBJ2-7
abundance: once

CDR3nt: TGTGCCAGCTCACCACCACTCACGAACACTGAAGCTTTCTTT
CDR3aa: CASSPPLTNTEAFF
d_gene: NA
v_gene: TRBV18
j_gene: TRBJ1-1
abundance: NA

CDR3nt: TGTGCCAGCAGCTTCAGCGGGATCGACGAGCAGTACTTC
CDR3aa: CASSFSGIDEQYF
d_gene: TRBD2
v_gene: TRBV7-9
j_gene: TRBJ2-7
abundance: NA

CDR3nt: TGTGCCACCTCCAGCGGGGGACTTCAAGAGACCCAGTACTTC
CDR3aa: CATSSGGLQETQYF
d_gene: TRBD2
v_gene: TRBV28
j_gene: TRBJ2-5
abundance: NA

CDR3nt: TGTGCCAGCAGCCAAGTTGCTAGCGGGTGGTCCTACGAGCAGTACTTC
CDR3aa: CASSQVASGWSYEQYF
d_gene: TRBD2
v_gene: TRBV4-2
j_gene: TRBJ2-7
abundance: NA

CDR3nt: TGTGCCAGCAGTCCACGCCTCGGCGCGGACTACGAGCAGTACTTC
CDR3aa: CASSPRLGADYEQYF
d_gene: NA
v_gene: TRBV27
j_gene: TRBJ2-7
abundance: NA

CDR3nt: TGCGCCAGCAGCCAAGTCGGGGGGGCCCATCTTCCCTACGAGCAGTACTTC
CDR3aa: CASSQVGGAHLPYEQYF
d_gene: TRBD2
v_gene: TRBV4-1
j_gene: TRBJ2-7
abundance: NA

CDR3nt: TGTGCCAGCAGTTACTCGTTCATCCTGGGGCAGTTCTTC
CDR3aa: CASSYSFILGQFF
d_gene: NA
v_gene: TRBV6-2/TRBV6-3
j_gene: TRBJ2-1
abundance: NA

CDR3nt: TGTGCCAGCAGCTTGGATGGAGGGGGATACGAGCAGTACTTC
CDR3aa: CASSLDGGGYEQYF
d_gene: NA
v_gene: TRBV5-4
j_gene: TRBJ2-7
abundance: NA

CDR3nt: TGCAGCGTTGAGGGCGGGGGGGGAGAATTAGATACGCAGTATTTT
CDR3aa: CSVEGGGGELDTQYF
d_gene: TRBD2
v_gene: TRBV29-1
j_gene: TRBJ2-3
abundance: NA

CDR3nt: TGCGCCAGCAGCCGCGAAAGCGGGGGGGCGGATACGCAGTATTTT
CDR3aa: CASSRESGGADTQYF
d_gene: TRBD2
v_gene: TRBV4-1
j_gene: TRBJ2-3
abundance: once

CDR3nt: TGTGCCAGCAGCCACCCAGGACTAGCATCCTCCTACGAGCAGTACTTC
CDR3aa: CASSHPGLASSYEQYF
d_gene: TRBD2
v_gene: TRBV3-1
j_gene: TRBJ2-7
abundance: once